This TCR beta chain was profiled in a study of blood T cell repertoires in COVID-19. Study summary: Material from acute and convalescent COVID-19 was sourced from the United States, Italy and Spain.

Germline lookup yields CDR1 MNHEY and CDR2 SVGAGI. CDR3 length: 16 amino acids. The V gene lost 0 bases and the J gene lost 2 bases, with 13 bases spanning the gap. Residents of around 24 US areas, aged roughly 18 to 89 years, made up the participants. Cohorts were determined from participant-reported clinical history. Per the original methods: For nucleated cells, counts were estimated from reference gene primer amplification. Here immunoSEQ multiplex PCR was the method, and the copy in TCRdb shows in-frame clones only, minus some. V, J and clone size derive from that table, while D and trimming were established from the DNA sequence. The sample includes about 210,000 clones, about four fifths of them seen just once.

This chain links TRBV6-5 with TRBJ1-2, with D tentatively TRBD1 (5 bases). What was sequenced was PBMCs or T cells enriched from blood (not recorded which). The source of this sequence is a woman aged 45-60 years with acute COVID-19. CDR3 nucleotide sequence: TGTGCCAGCAGTTACTCGATACAGGCAGCCAACTATGGCTACACCTTC. Protein sequence: CASSYSIQAANYGYTF.